This entry concerns a single T cell receptor (beta chain). This receptor's antigen is unknown. From the cysteine through the phenylalanine, the CDR3 covers 12 amino acids. CDR3 DNA is the only sequence kept; it has 36 bases, read in frame from the first base. V is reduced by 0 bases and J by 4 bases, leaving a spacing of 4 bases between them. CDR1 and CDR2 are drawn from the germline V gene: LGHNA, YSLEER. These data are taken from a study of cytomegalovirus exposure and HLA in healthy donors (dated 2017 in TCRdb). Regarding the complete study: An earlier analysis of some 600 of the donors reported 276 Gb of sequence data and 117 million unique TCR beta sequences obtained from some 200 million T cells. About 300 gigabases of sequencing data and around 90 million unique TCR sequences made up an early release that covered under 750 HLA-typed donors. Of the 398 genotyped donors, over 65% fell in the genetic ancestry cluster associated with self-reported Caucasian donors. The study aimed to test whether cataloging public T cell receptors could reveal signatures of past pathogen exposure. The T cell repertoires of under 750 subjects were profiled by immunosequencing and related to cytomegalovirus serostatus. Along with the roughly 670-subject first cohort, a separate validation cohort of over a hundred different subjects was used. To predict cytomegalovirus infection status, the study combined high-throughput TCR immunosequencing, statistical association of individual TCRs with disease status, and machine learning. In a later analysis, previously published TCR beta repertoires from 550 to 700 donors were re-analyzed and high-resolution HLA genotyping was added so that TCR occurrence patterns could be studied. The later analysis used no new phenotypic data to find candidate immune exposures, relying instead on TCR beta sequences and their occurrence across donors. In an earlier analysis of 587 of the donors, high-throughput TCR beta sequencing was used to judge whether each TCR beta V gene segment behaved as functional or pseudogenic. Alongside the repertoire data, information on donor age, sex, ethnicity and CMV serostatus was compiled. Genome-wide SNP genotypes for about 65% of the 666 donors were used in a later genetic analysis, which treated that subset as a discovery cohort. All discovery cohort repertoires had been generated on a single sequencing platform. HLA typing covered class I and class II loci at four-digit resolution. Typing coverage differed by locus: A, B, C, DRB1 and DQB1 were typed in about 620-640 donors, DQA1 in 522, DPA1 in some 570, and DPB1 in just under 490. Five DR-DQ haplotypes were handled as single units for association and clustering because linkage in the cohort was strong. Among about 400 genotyped donors of the cohort, an average of roughly 230,000 unique TCR beta nucleotide sequences was sequenced per donor, of which about 20% were non-productive. Points the paper makes about the study in general: According to a later analysis, TCR association rates differed among HLA loci, with DRB1 alleles showing the most associated TCRs and HLA-C alleles showing the fewest. The authors suggested that the approach could potentially be generalized to other disease states and immunological phenotypes. A cluster of highly shared sequence variants was judged likely to be a technical artifact of the sequencing pipeline. Compared with the 666-donor mean, donors in an Asian-associated ancestry cluster had fewer N-insertions in productive TCRs, according to a later genetic analysis. Several of the top co-occurrence clusters appeared to be linked to parvovirus B19, influenza, CMV and Epstein-Barr virus, according to a later analysis. An earlier analysis of 450 to 750 of the donors showed that most TCR beta V segments appeared in productive rearrangements either about 90% or about 30% of the time, which broadly matched IMGT annotations. The 87-base-pair reads could not distinguish some IMGT-functional V segments, including TRBV6-2 and TRBV6-3, so those segments were excluded. Roughly 17 rarely observed V segments, including chromosome 9 orphons, were excluded from the earlier analysis of approximately 500 of the donors because counts were too low. In this cohort, only TCR beta chains were sequenced, and detectable features were limited by the absence of alpha or paired-chain data. The study gave a list of 150 to 200 TCR beta chains associated with cytomegalovirus. In a later analysis, most CMV-associated TCR beta chains were found to appear HLA-restricted, with HLA associations seemingly driven largely by CMV exposure. Most TCR sequences were observed very rarely across donors, whereas some public TCRs were present in many individuals. For the cohort, immune exposure information was limited to CMV serostatus. A later analysis found that HLA-associated TCR beta chains were more clonally expanded and had lower generation probabilities than equally common non-associated chains. An association between a missense DCLRE1C variant and V-gene and J-gene trimming of TCR beta chains was found in a later genetic analysis and replicated in an independent cohort. Linkage disequilibrium might explain the correlated functional status among segregating V segments, but an unknown experimental factor could not be ruled out. Sequencing depth was assumed to be roughly uniform across donors in the presence/absence analyses, though that assumption may not hold. In both the original and validation cohorts, the classifier was reported to diagnose cytomegalovirus status with high specificity and sensitivity. A further reported finding was that TCR beta sequences accurately predicted the HLA-A and HLA-B alleles for most subjects in the first cohort. HLA typing was unavailable for some donors at each locus, so association tests used only the typed subset. In a later analysis, around 17,000 TCR beta sequences were associated with specific HLA alleles at a false discovery rate of 0.05. A few of the identified cytomegalovirus-associated TCR beta chains were confirmed in vitro to be specific for cytomegalovirus antigens. Strong co-occurrence of HLA alleles, especially DR and DQ, made assigning TCR associations to individual alleles difficult.

The receptor library was made with the immunoSEQ multiplex PCR assay. The multiplex PCR relied on a mix of 60 forward primers for TCR Vbeta segments and 13 reverse primers for TCR Jbeta segments. A multiplex PCR assay on genomic DNA amplified the CDR3 region of rearranged TCR beta genes. The Illumina HiSeq System was used to sequence the amplified TCR beta libraries as 87-base-pair reads. The published analysis was carried out like this. Across the 670 or so repertoires, a later analysis counted roughly 84 million unique TCR beta chains, roughly 11 million of which were shared by at least two donors. Raw reads were error-corrected and collapsed into unique sequences with a nearest-neighbor algorithm that merged closely related sequences to remove PCR and sequencing errors. To assign V, D and J gene segments, CDR3 sequences were aligned to IMGT reference sequences. For a sequence to be retained, at least a six-nucleotide match to both a V gene segment and a J gene segment was required. A rearrangement was called productive if the CDR3 had no stop codons and remained in frame with V and J, and every other rearrangement was called non-productive. Following IMGT convention, CDR3 was defined as the stretch from the second conserved V-encoded cysteine up to the conserved J-encoded phenylalanine. The earlier analysis of about 570 of the donors excluded any sequence lacking an unambiguous match to a single V gene segment. An earlier analysis of several hundred of the donors called V segments functional above 56.7% productive rearrangements and segregating when the between-donor standard deviation exceeded 5%. A statistical classification framework was built to diagnose cytomegalovirus status from the catalog of TCR beta chain sequences. A later analysis assigned V and J genes by comparing TCR nucleotide sequences with IMGT/GENE-DB human TR gene sequences. The TCRdist pipeline was used in a later analysis to assign CDR3 sequences and most-parsimonious VDJ recombination scenarios. In a later analysis, each TCR beta chain was defined by its CDR3 amino acid sequence together with its V-gene family, and reads without a unique V-gene family were excluded. In a later analysis, approximately 590 highly shared, low-generation-probability nucleotide sequences were removed to address suspected cross-contamination and a sequencing artifact. For each public chain, a later analysis derived a clonal expansion index from normalized ranks of inferred template counts within each repertoire. In a later analysis, generation probabilities were computed with a VDJ recombination model fitted to out-of-frame rearrangements, and the resulting probabilities were checked against IGoR. A later analysis scored TCR-TCR, TCR-HLA and TCR-CMV co-occurrence with hypergeometric tests, applying a repertoire-size bias correction to TCR pairs. To estimate false discovery rates, a later analysis permuted the HLA or CMV assignments 20 times. In a later analysis, co-occurring TCRs were grouped using DBSCAN, with TCRdist sequence similarity added in when clustering inside HLA-allele-positive subsets. Repertoires with fewer than 30,000 or more than 120,000 public chains, plus five repertoires with anomalous nucleotide sharing, were excluded from co-occurrence clustering. Imported from immuneACCESS, the table was reduced by TCRdb to in-frame sequences with V and J called. These copies leave out some clones; in studies compared against another copy, an unresolved V gene accounts for under half, and the cause of the remainder is not known. V and J calls plus clone size are reproduced from that table; the DNA served to infer D and trimming. This sample's records show approximately 100,000 clones. The ten largest make up about 0.59% of the sample.

The cohort consisted of 600 to 750 healthy bone marrow donors. Cohort members were all nominally healthy when sampled, although unrecorded immune exposures were likely present. The donor was CMV seronegative and belonged to the group of under 400 seronegative cohort members. A peripheral blood sample was collected from each donor, and TCR beta sequencing was performed on peripheral blood mononuclear cells. Genomic DNA extraction from the blood cell samples was performed with the Qiagen DNeasy Blood Extraction Kit. The rearranged chain carries TRBV4-3 and TRBJ2-7, with no confident D gene call. The sequencing sample was made of PBMCs. The receptor comes from a man aged 50 to 60 in good health and CMV-seronegative. The CDR3 is CASSQDGYEQYF. The nucleotide sequence reads TGCGCCAGCAGCCAAGACGGGTACGAGCAGTACTTC.